A single sample is the source of the 10 T cell receptor beta chains below, sequenced in a study of OX40 agonist ivuxolimab in advanced cancers. Libraries were built with the immunoSEQ multiplex PCR assay. This is the immuneACCESS table as TCRdb keeps it, with only in-frame sequences that have V and J called. A part of the clones is gone; compared with another copy, unresolved V genes explain less than half, and the rest is unexplained. The sample has some 17,000 clones on record, approximately 82% of them singletons. Roughly 12% of the sample is in the top ten clones. The sample was CD4+ or CD8+ T cells sorted from blood, taken in a trial of the OX40 agonist ivuxolimab. All receptors come from an adult with an advanced solid tumor such as melanoma, head and neck, liver or kidney cancer.

The gene calls are TRBV27 and TRBJ2-1; D possibly corresponds to TRBD2 (6 bases). V dropped 7 bases and J dropped 1 base, with 11 bases sitting between them. The germline V gene encodes CDR1 MNHEY and CDR2 SMNVEV (reference sequence). The CDR3 loop spans 14 amino acids. CDR3 sequence (DNA): TGTGCCAGCAATGCTGGGGGGTCCTACAATGAGCAGTTCTTC. Amino acids: CASNAGGSYNEQFF.

The V call is TRBV6-5, the J call TRBJ2-7; D may match TRBD1 or TRBD2 (5 bases each). Germline CDR1 reads MNHEY; CDR2 reads SVGAGI. The length of the CDR3 is 14 residues. Trimming shortened V by 5 bases and J by 4 bases, and 15 bases separated the two germline ends. CDR3 region: CASSPGPGGYEQYF. In DNA form, the CDR3 reads TGTGCCAGCAGTCCGGGCCCTGGGGGTTACGAGCAGTACTTC.

The chain has TRBV28 and TRBJ2-3, with a tentative D call TRBD2 (5 bases). The CDR3 has 12 amino acids. V was pared by 6 bases and J by 9 bases, with 13 bases between. CDR1 is MDHEN and CDR2 is SYDVKM in the germline V gene. The CDR3 DNA reads as TGTGCCAGCAGCTTAGTTCGAGGGACGCAGTATTTT. Protein: CASSLVRGTQYF.

The chain recombines TRBV5-1 with TRBJ2-3; the match to TRBD2 covers 11 bases. Germline loops: CDR1 SGHRS, CDR2 YFSETQ. Unmatched junction bases numbered 3, after V lost 3 bases and J lost 3 bases. This CDR3 spans 15 amino acids. The CDR3 spells CASSYTSGSTDTQYF. DNA of the CDR3: TGCGCCAGCAGCTACACTAGCGGGAGTACAGATACGCAGTATTTT.

Written as DNA, the CDR3 is TGTGCCAGCAGCGTCCGGGACAGCTCCTACGAGCAGTACTTC. It is translated as CASSVRDSSYEQYF. The chain uses TRBV9 and TRBJ2-7, with TRBD1 matching 7 bases. This CDR3 comprises 14 residues. V gave up 2 bases and J gave up 0 bases; unmatched junction bases: 2. CDR1 and CDR2 (germline): SGDLS, YYNGEE.

V usage is TRBV5-1 and J usage is TRBJ2-2; 8 bases map to TRBD1. Germline loops: CDR1 SGHRS, CDR2 YFSETQ. The J segment lost 1 base and the V segment lost 0 bases, leaving 5 bases of the junction unmatched. The CDR3 totals 17 residues. CDR3 residues: CASSLEPGQVNTGELFF. Written as DNA, the CDR3 is TGCGCCAGCAGCTTGGAACCGGGACAGGTGAACACCGGGGAGCTGTTTTTT. The whole variable domain, filled in from reference TRBV5-1 and TRBJ2-2, reads KAGVTQTPRYLIKTRGQQVTLSCSPISGHRSVSWYQQTPGQGLQFLFEYFSETQRNKGNFPGRFSGRQFSNSRSEMNVSTLELGDSALYLCASSLEPGQVNTGELFFGEGSRLTVL.

This clone has only one observation. The chain links TRBV7-9 to TRBJ2-7, with 11 bases matching TRBD2. The CDR3 contains 14 residues. Germline CDR1 reads SEHNR; CDR2 reads FQNEAQ (reference sequence). The trim removed 5 bases at V and 6 bases at J, leaving 6 bases unmatched. The CDR3 region is CASSLPTSGSEQYF. The CDR3 coding sequence is TGTGCCAGCAGCCTCCCCACTAGCGGGAGCGAGCAGTACTTC. The whole variable domain, filled in from reference TRBV7-9 and TRBJ2-7, reads DTGVSQNPRHKITKRGQNVTFRCDPISEHNRLYWYRQTLGQGPEFLTYFQNEAQLEKSRLLSDRFSAERPKGSFSTLEIQRTEQGDSAMYLCASSLPTSGSEQYFGPGTRLTVT.

The CDR3 region is CASSQGGYEQYF. CDR3 DNA: TGCGCCAGCAGCCAAGGGGGCTACGAGCAGTACTTC. The chain links TRBV4-3 to TRBJ2-7; D is unclear. This CDR3 contains 12 residues. CDR1 and CDR2 from the germline V gene are LGHNA and YSLEER. The ends were cut back, 1 base at V and 3 bases at J, with 4 bases in the middle.

This clone occurred once. The chain recombines TRBV27 with TRBJ2-7; D perhaps matches TRBD2 (5 bases). The CDR3 loop spans 11 amino acids. V was trimmed by 9 bases and J by 2 bases, leaving 8 bases between them. Germline V gene sequence: CDR1 MNHEY, CDR2 SMNVEV (reference sequence). In DNA form, the CDR3 reads TGTGCCAGTGGAGGAGCCTACGAGCAGTACTTC. Amino acids: CASGGAYEQYF.

By sample share, this clone is medium-sized. This chain uses TRBV4-2 with TRBJ1-2, with 10 bases aligning to TRBD1. The germline V gene encodes CDR1 LGHNA and CDR2 YNFKEQ. After removal of 0 bases from V and 5 bases from J, the junction contained 3 bases not matched to a gene. This CDR3 is 15 amino acids long. Here the CDR3 reads CASSQDWDRGYGYTF. CDR3 bases: TGTGCCAGCAGCCAAGATTGGGACAGGGGATATGGCTACACCTTC.